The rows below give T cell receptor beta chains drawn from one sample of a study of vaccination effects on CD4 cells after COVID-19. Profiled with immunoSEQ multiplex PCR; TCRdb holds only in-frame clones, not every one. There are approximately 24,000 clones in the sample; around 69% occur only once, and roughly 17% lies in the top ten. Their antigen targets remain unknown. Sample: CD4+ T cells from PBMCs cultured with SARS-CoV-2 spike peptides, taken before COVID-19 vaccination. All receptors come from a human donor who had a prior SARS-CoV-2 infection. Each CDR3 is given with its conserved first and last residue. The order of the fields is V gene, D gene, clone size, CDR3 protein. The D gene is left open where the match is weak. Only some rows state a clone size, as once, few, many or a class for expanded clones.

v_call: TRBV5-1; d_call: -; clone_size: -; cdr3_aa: CASSPVPGDQPQHF
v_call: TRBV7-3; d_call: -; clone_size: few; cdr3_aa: CASSYDRNTEAFF
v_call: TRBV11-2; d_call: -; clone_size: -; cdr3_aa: CASRHQGAEAFF
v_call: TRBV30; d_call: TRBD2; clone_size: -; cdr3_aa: CAGRSAGGTDTQYF
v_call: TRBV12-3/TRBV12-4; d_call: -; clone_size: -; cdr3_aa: CASSWGLGSTQYF
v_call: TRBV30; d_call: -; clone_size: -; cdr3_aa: CAWSVRMRETQYF
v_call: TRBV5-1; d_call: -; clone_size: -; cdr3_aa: CASSLAPRGGRPPEAFF
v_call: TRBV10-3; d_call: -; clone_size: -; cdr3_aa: CAIGQKINSPLHF
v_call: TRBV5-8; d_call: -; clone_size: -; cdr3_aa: CASSFYTSGDSNQPQHF
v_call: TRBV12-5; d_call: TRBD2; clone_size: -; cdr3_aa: CASGLVSGNLAADTQYF
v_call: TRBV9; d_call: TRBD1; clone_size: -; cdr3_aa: CASSVLDRGTELFF
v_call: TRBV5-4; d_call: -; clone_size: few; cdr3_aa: CASSLGQWNTEAFF
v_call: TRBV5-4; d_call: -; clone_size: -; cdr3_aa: CATAWSIGTQYF
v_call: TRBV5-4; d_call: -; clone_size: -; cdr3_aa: CASSLNRDADGYTF
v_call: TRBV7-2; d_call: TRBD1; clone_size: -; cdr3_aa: CASSLGGQGPSETQYF
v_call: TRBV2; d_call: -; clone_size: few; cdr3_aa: CASNQGRGSPLHF
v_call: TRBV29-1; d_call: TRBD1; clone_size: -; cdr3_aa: CSASQGADEQYF
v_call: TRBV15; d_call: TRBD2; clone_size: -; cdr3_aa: CATSRGRLAGGTSTDTQYF
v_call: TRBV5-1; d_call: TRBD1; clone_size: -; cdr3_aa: CASSLAPQGANYGYTF
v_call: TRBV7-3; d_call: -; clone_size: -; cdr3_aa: CASSLTDSYGYTF
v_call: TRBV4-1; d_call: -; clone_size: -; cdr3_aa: CASSHPGRAQETQYF
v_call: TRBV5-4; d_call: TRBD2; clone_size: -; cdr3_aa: CASTDLAGTNTGELFF
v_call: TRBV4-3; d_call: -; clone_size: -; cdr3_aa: CASSQDRPSETQYF
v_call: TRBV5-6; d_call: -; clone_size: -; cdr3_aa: CASSLADRGRPLEQYF
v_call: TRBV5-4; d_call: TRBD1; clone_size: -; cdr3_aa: CASSRQGASGNTIYF